This T cell receptor (beta chain) was recovered during a study of cytomegalovirus exposure and HLA in healthy donors. Across the whole study: A subsequent analysis stated that the roughly 120 validation repertoires were run on the same platform as the roughly 670 first-cohort repertoires. Notes on the study in general: The study labeled about 160 TCR beta chains cytomegalovirus-associated.

The study drew the donors from its approximately 110-subject validation cohort, separate from the 666-subject first cohort. CDR3 length: 14 residues. Trimming removed 6 bases from V and 0 bases from J, with 11 bases in between. CDR1 MDHEN and CDR2 SYDVKM come from the germline V gene. The repertoire was sequenced with immunoSEQ multiplex PCR; TCRdb's copy has only in-frame clones and lacks some. In the table there are nearly 80,000 clones, approximately 93% of which are singletons. Details on this clone: Its specificity is not known.

The material sequenced was PBMCs. This TCR derives from a woman younger than 45 in good health and CMV-seronegative. This sequence joins TRBV28 and TRBJ1-1, with D possibly matching TRBD1 (6 bases). The CDR3 DNA sequence: TGTGCCAGCAGCGCCAGGGGTCTGAACACTGAAGCTTTCTTT. Protein sequence: CASSARGLNTEAFF.